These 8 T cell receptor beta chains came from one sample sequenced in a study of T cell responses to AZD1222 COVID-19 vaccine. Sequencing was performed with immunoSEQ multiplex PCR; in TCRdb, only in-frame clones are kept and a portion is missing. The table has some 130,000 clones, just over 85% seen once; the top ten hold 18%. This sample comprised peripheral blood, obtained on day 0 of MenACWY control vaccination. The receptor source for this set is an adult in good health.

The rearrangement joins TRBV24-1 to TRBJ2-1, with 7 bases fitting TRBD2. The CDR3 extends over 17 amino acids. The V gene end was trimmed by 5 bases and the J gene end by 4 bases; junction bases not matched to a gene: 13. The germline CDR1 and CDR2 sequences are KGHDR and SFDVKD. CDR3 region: CATSAVSGRGWYNEQFF. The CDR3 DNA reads TGTGCCACCAGTGCCGTGTCGGGGAGGGGTTGGTACAATGAGCAGTTCTTC.

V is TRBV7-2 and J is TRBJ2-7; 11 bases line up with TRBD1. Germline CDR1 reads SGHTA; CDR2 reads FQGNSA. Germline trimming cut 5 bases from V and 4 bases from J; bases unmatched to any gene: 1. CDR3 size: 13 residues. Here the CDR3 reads CASSRDRGYEQYF. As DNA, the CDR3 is TGTGCCAGCAGCCGGGACAGGGGGTACGAGCAGTACTTC.

DNA of the CDR3: TGTGCCAGCTCACCCGGGGCGGGAACTACTGGAAACACCATATATTTT. Protein: CASSPGAGTTGNTIYF. The V gene is TRBV18, the J gene TRBJ1-3, with D maybe TRBD1 (5 bases). This CDR3 region has 16 residues. Germline V gene lookup returns CDR1 KGHSH and CDR2 LQKENI. Trimming removed 3 bases at V and 2 bases at J, with 14 bases between.

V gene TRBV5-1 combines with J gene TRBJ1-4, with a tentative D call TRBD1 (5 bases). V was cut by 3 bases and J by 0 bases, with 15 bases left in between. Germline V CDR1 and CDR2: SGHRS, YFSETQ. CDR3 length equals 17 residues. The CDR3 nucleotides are TGCGCCAGCAGCTCCCGGGTAGGGGCCGCAACTAATGAAAAACTGTTTTTT. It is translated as CASSSRVGAATNEKLFF.

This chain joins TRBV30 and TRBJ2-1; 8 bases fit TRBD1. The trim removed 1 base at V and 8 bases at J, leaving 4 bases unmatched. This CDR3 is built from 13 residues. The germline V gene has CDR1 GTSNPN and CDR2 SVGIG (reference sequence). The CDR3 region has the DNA TGTGCCTGGAGTGAACAGGGGGTCCATGAGCAGTTCTTC. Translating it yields CAWSEQGVHEQFF.

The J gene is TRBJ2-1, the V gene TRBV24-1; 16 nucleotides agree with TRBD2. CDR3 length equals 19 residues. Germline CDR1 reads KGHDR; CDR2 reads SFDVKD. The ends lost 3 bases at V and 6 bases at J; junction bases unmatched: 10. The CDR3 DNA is TGTGCCACCAGTGATACCGGGACTAGCGGGAGGGGGTGGGGCAATGAGCAGTTCTTC. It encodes CATSDTGTSGRGWGNEQFF.

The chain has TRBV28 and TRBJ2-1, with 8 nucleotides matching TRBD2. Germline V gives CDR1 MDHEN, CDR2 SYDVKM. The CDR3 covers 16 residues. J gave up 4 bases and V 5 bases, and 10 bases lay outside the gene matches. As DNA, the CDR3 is TGTGCCAGCAGTCCTGACGGGAGGGCGGATTACAATGAGCAGTTCTTC. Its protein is CASSPDGRADYNEQFF. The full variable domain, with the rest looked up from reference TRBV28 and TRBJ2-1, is DVKVTQSSRYLVKRTGEKVFLECVQDMDHENMFWYRQDPGLGLRLIYFSYDVKMKEKGDIPEGYSVSREKKERFSLILESASTNQTSMYLCASSPDGRADYNEQFFGPGTRLTVL.

The CDR3 reads CSVGAGGGHEKLFF. Here the CDR3 DNA reads TGCAGCGTTGGGGCAGGTGGGGGTCATGAAAAACTGTTTTTT. This chain uses TRBV29-1 with TRBJ1-4; weak D call: TRBD1 (5 bases). Germline CDR1 reads SQVTM; CDR2 reads ANQGSEA. CDR3 length: 14 residues. Trimming pared 4 bases from V and 6 bases from J, leaving 15 bases between.